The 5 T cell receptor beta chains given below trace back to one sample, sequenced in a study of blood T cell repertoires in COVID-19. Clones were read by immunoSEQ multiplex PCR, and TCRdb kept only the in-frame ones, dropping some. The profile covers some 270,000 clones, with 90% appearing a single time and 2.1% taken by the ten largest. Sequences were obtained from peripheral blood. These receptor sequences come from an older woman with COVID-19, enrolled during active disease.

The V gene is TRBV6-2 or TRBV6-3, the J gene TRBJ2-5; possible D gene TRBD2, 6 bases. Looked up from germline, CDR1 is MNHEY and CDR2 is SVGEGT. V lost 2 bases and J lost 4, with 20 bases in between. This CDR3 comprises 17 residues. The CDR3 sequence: CASSYGTLGARGETQYF. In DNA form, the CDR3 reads TGTGCCAGCAGTTACGGGACTCTCGGGGCAAGAGGAGAGACCCAGTACTTC.

This CDR3 reads CASSGGDYYGYTF. The CDR3 DNA follows: TGTGCCAGCAGCGGCGGCGATTACTATGGCTACACCTTC. V gene TRBV7-9 combines with J gene TRBJ1-2; D not certain. Trimming cost V 5 bases and J 3 bases, with 10 bases left between them. The CDR3 has 13 residues. Per germline, CDR1 SEHNR and CDR2 FQNEAQ (reference sequence).

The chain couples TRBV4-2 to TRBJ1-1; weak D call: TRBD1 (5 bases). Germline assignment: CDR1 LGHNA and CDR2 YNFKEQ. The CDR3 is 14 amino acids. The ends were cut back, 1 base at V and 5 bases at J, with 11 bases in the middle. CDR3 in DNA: TGTGCCAGCAGCCAAGGACGCCAGGGTACTGAAGCTTTCTTT. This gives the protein CASSQGRQGTEAFF.

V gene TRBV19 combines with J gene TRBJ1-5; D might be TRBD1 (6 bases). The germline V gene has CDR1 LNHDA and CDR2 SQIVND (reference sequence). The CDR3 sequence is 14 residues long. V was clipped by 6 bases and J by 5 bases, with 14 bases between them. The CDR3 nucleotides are TGTGCCAGTAGCCCCGGACAGCCCTATCAGCCCCAGCATTTT. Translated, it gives CASSPGQPYQPQHF.

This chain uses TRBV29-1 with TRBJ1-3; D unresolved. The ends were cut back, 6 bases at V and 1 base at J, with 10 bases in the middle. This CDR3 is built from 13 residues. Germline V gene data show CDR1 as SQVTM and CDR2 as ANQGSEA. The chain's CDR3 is CSVSLTSGNTIYF. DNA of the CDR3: TGCAGCGTCTCACTGACATCTGGAAACACCATATATTTT.